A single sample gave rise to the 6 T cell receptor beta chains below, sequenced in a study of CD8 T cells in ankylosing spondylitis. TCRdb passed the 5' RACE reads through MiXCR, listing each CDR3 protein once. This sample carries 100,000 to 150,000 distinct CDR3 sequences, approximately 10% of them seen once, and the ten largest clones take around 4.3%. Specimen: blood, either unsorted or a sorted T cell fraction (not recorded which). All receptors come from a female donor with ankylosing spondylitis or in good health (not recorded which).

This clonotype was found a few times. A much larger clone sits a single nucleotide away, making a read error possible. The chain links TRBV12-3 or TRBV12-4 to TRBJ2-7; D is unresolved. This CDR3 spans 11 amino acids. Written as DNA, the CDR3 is TGTGCCAGCAGATTAGGGTACGAGCAGTACTTC. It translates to CASRLGYEQYF.

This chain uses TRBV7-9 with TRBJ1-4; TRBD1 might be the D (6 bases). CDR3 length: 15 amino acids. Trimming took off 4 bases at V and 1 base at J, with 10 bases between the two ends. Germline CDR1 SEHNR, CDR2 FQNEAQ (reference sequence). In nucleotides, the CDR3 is TGTGCCAGCAGCTCACAGGGAGTAACTAATGAAAAACTGTTTTTT. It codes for CASSSQGVTNEKLFF.

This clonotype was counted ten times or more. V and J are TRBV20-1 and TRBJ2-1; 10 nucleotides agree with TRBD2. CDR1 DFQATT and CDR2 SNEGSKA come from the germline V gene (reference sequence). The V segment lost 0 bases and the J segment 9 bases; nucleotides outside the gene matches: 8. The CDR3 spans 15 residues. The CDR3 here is CSARDLSGRAGEQFF. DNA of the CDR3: TGCAGTGCTAGAGATCTAAGCGGGAGGGCTGGTGAGCAGTTCTTC.

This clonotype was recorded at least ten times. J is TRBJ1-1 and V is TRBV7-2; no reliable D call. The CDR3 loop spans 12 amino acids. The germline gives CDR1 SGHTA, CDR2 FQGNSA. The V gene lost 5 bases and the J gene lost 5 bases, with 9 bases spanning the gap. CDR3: CASSATSTEAFF. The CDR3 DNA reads TGTGCCAGCAGCGCCACTTCGACTGAAGCTTTCTTT.

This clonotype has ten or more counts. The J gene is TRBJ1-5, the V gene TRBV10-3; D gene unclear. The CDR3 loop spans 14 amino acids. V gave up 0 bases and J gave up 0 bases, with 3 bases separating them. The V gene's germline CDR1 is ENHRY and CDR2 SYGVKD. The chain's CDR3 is CAISESYSNQPQHF. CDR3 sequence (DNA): TGTGCCATCAGTGAGTCCTATAGCAATCAGCCCCAGCATTTT.

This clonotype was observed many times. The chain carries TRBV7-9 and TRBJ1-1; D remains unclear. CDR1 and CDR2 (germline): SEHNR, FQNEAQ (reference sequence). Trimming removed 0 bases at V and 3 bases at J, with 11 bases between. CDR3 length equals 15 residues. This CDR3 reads CASSLARWGDTEAFF. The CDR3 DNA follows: TGTGCCAGCAGCTTAGCCCGTTGGGGAGACACTGAAGCTTTCTTT.